Listed below are T cell receptor beta chains from one sample, sequenced in a study of cytomegalovirus exposure and HLA in healthy donors. The table came from immunoSEQ multiplex PCR; TCRdb's copy has only in-frame clones and leaves some out. The sample gives 250,000 to 300,000 clones, around four fifths of which show up once; roughly 2% is in the top ten. The sequenced sample consisted of PBMCs. These receptors all stem from a woman aged 35 to 49 in good health and CMV-seropositive. CDR3s include the opening cysteine and the closing phenylalanine or tryptophan. The order of the fields is V gene, clone size, J gene, D gene, CDR3 protein, CDR3 DNA. D genes are given only for firm matches. The size of a clone is reported for some rows only, either as once, few or many, or as a class for expanded clones.

TRBV30	.	TRBJ2-3	.	CAGQGLAGTSTDTRYF	TGTGCCGGACAGGGGCTAGCGGGTACAAGCACAGATACGCGGTATTTT
TRBV27	.	TRBJ2-7	TRBD2	CARLTSGNLGVYEQYF	TGTGCCAGGTTGACTAGCGGGAACCTCGGTGTTTACGAGCAGTACTTC
TRBV7-9	.	TRBJ1-3	TRBD1	CASSVRRDRGRNTTYF	TGTGCCAGCAGCGTCAGGCGGGACAGGGGAAGAAACACCACATATTTT
TRBV7-2	.	TRBJ1-5	TRBD1	CASSLVGTGGGNQPQHF	TGTGCCAGCAGCTTAGTTGGAACAGGGGGCGGCAATCAGCCCCAGCATTTT
TRBV7-2	once	TRBJ2-5	TRBD1	CASSLGPGTGRQETQYF	TGTGCCAGCAGCTTAGGACCCGGGACAGGAAGACAAGAGACCCAGTACTTC
TRBV5-1	.	TRBJ2-5	TRBD1	CASSLAGQQETQYF	TGCGCCAGCAGCTTGGCGGGACAGCAAGAGACCCAGTACTTC
TRBV30	.	TRBJ1-2	.	CAWSGGPEERGLYGYTF	TGTGCCTGGAGTGGGGGGCCCGAAGAAAGGGGCCTCTATGGCTACACCTTC
TRBV11-2	.	TRBJ2-3	TRBD2	CASSLLAGSTTDTQYF	TGTGCCAGCAGCTTGCTAGCGGGGTCTACCACAGATACGCAGTATTTT
TRBV7-9	.	TRBJ2-1	.	CASSLRGSWGNEQFF	TGTGCCAGCAGCCTCCGCGGGTCTTGGGGCAATGAGCAGTTCTTC
TRBV11-3	once	TRBJ2-5	TRBD1	CASSLVTGGDETQYF	TGTGCCAGCAGCTTAGTCACAGGGGGCGATGAGACCCAGTACTTC
TRBV5-6	once	TRBJ1-6	.	CASRRDRVNSPLHF	TGTGCCAGCAGGCGCGACAGAGTTAATTCACCCCTCCACTTT
TRBV4-1	.	TRBJ2-6	.	CASSQDFVRSGANVLTF	TGCGCCAGCAGCCAAGATTTCGTCCGCTCTGGGGCCAACGTCCTGACTTTC
TRBV5-1	.	TRBJ1-6	TRBD1	CASSITGTGGSSPLHF	TGCGCCAGCAGCATCACCGGGACAGGGGGATCTTCACCCCTCCACTTT
TRBV7-6	.	TRBJ2-7	.	CASSLGRDYEQYF	TGTGCCAGCAGCTTAGGGCGGGACTACGAGCAGTACTTC
TRBV9	.	TRBJ2-7	.	CASSVTEDYEQYF	TGTGCCAGCAGCGTAACAGAAGACTACGAGCAGTACTTC